One sample yielded the 20 T cell receptor beta chains listed below, sequenced in a study of T-cell memory formation after mild COVID-19. Via MiXCR, TCRdb re-called the 5' RACE reads, giving one row per CDR3 protein. This table has some 190,000 distinct CDR3 sequences, 15% to 20% appearing once. Sequencing used PBMCs or a T cell subset sorted from them (not recorded which). The source is an adult woman who had mild COVID-19 (a few samples of this study predate the infection). Cell type and time point are not known.

This chain joins TRBV2 and TRBJ2-2; TRBD2 agrees at 8 bases. Germline loops: CDR1 SNHLY, CDR2 FYNNEI. The CDR3 extends over 16 amino acids. V lost 6 bases to trimming and J lost 3 bases; unmatched junction nucleotides: 9. The CDR3 loop reads CASSAYAGGHTGELFF. CDR3 nucleotide sequence: TGTGCCAGCAGCGCTTATGCGGGAGGTCACACCGGGGAGCTGTTTTTT.

This clonotype was counted a few times. This chain links TRBV5-1 with TRBJ2-1; 10 bases are a match to TRBD2. The CDR3 contains 15 residues. Germline assignment: CDR1 SGHRS and CDR2 YFSETQ. V dropped 0 bases and J dropped 7; count of bases not matched to a gene: 4. CDR3 region: CASSLEASGSNEQFF. CDR3 DNA sequence: TGCGCCAGCAGCTTGGAGGCTAGCGGGAGTAATGAGCAGTTCTTC.

The V gene is TRBV7-9, the J gene TRBJ2-3; 12 nucleotides match TRBD1. Losses at the gene ends were 5 bases for V and 7 bases for J; bases not matched to a gene: 4. The CDR3 covers 14 residues. Germline V gives CDR1 SEHNR, CDR2 FQNEAQ (reference sequence). The CDR3 DNA follows: TGTGCCAGCAGCCTGGGACAGGGGGCAAATACGCAGTATTTT. Translating gives CASSLGQGANTQYF.

This chain joins TRBV11-1 and TRBJ1-6; D ambiguous. This CDR3 is built from 14 residues. The ends were cut back, 1 base at V and 10 bases at J, with 11 bases in the middle. Germline V gene lookup returns CDR1 SGHAT and CDR2 FQDESV (reference sequence). The CDR3 coding sequence is TGTGCCAGCAGCTTAGTTCGGAGTAGCTCACCCCTCCACTTT. Residues: CASSLVRSSSPLHF.

V and J are TRBV7-2 and TRBJ2-3, with 8 nucleotides matching TRBD2. The germline V gene encodes CDR1 SGHTA and CDR2 FQGNSA. J was trimmed by 4 bases and V by 5 bases; bases with no gene match: 8. The CDR3 runs to 15 residues. Written as DNA, the CDR3 is TGTGCCAGCAGCCAAATCGGACTAGCCGCAGATACGCAGTATTTT. Translated, it gives CASSQIGLAADTQYF.

In this sample, this clonotype turned up a few times. The chain joins TRBV12-3 or TRBV12-4 to TRBJ1-4, with a possible D match to TRBD1 (5 bases). The length of the CDR3 is 15 residues. V was clipped by 1 base and J by 7 bases, with 13 bases between them. The CDR3 region has the DNA TGTGCCAGCAGTTTAGGCGGCCAGGGTGGTGAAAAACTGTTTTTT. It encodes CASSLGGQGGEKLFF.

This clonotype has just one count. The chain combines TRBV24-1 with TRBJ2-1; 13 positions match TRBD2. CDR3 size: 17 residues. V lost 0 bases, J lost 10 bases, and 8 bases stayed unmatched. Germline values: CDR1 KGHDR, CDR2 SFDVKD. The CDR3 nucleotides are TGTGCCACCAGTGATTTGCCAGGACTAGCGGGGGCAGGGGAGCAGTTCTTC. Its protein product is CATSDLPGLAGAGEQFF.

The table lists this clonotype with a count of one. The rearrangement joins TRBV12-5 to TRBJ1-2; 8 bases fit TRBD1. The germline V gene encodes CDR1 LGHNT and CDR2 FRNRAP. This CDR3 region has 18 residues. The ends lost 1 base at V and 4 bases at J; junction bases unmatched: 14. CDR3 nucleotide sequence: TGTGCTAGTGGTTTGGCGAGGACAGGGTGGGTTACCCTCTATGGCTACACCTTC. It translates to CASGLARTGWVTLYGYTF.

The chain links TRBV12-3 or TRBV12-4 to TRBJ2-1; 7 positions agree with TRBD2. V dropped 5 bases and J dropped 7; count of bases not matched to a gene: 17. The CDR3 is made up of 17 amino acids. The CDR3 sequence is CASSPGLVPDLLNEQFF. CDR3 DNA sequence: TGTGCCAGCAGTCCAGGACTAGTCCCGGACCTACTTAATGAGCAGTTCTTC.

The chain has TRBV2 and TRBJ2-2; 9 bases agree with TRBD1. The J segment lost 5 bases and the V segment lost 6 bases, leaving 10 bases of the junction unmatched. This CDR3 comprises 16 residues. Germline CDR1 SNHLY, CDR2 FYNNEI. CDR3: CASSLTDRGATGELFF. The CDR3 DNA follows: TGTGCCAGCAGCCTAACCGACAGGGGGGCGACCGGGGAGCTGTTTTTT.

This clonotype was recorded many times. V gene TRBV4-2 combines with J gene TRBJ2-5, with D possibly TRBD2 on 5 matching bases. Germline V gene lookup returns CDR1 LGHNA and CDR2 YNFKEQ. The CDR3 runs 17 residues. Trimming removed 0 bases at V and 10 bases at J, with 24 bases between. The CDR3 here is CASSQEGTQLTRAVQYF. DNA for the CDR3: TGTGCCAGCAGCCAAGAGGGAACCCAGCTCACGAGGGCGGTCCAGTACTTC.

This clonotype was seen a handful of times. One end of the junction varies from germline; a read error may be responsible. The chain links TRBV5-1 to TRBJ2-1; 7 nucleotides match TRBD2. CDR1 SGHRS and CDR2 YFSETQ come from the germline V gene. The CDR3 sequence is 15 residues long. The CDR3, as DNA: TGCGCCAGCAGATTGGGCCTAGCGGAGATGAATGAGCAGTTCTTC. The encoded protein is CASRLGLAEMNEQFF. The whole variable domain, remainder taken from reference TRBV5-1 and TRBJ2-1, is KAGVTQTPRYLIKTRGQQVTLSCSPISGHRSVSWYQQTPGQGLQFLFEYFSETQRNKGNFPGRFSGRQFSNSRSEMNVSTLELGDSALYLCASRLGLAEMNEQFFGPGTRLTVL.

This chain joins TRBV5-1 and TRBJ1-1, with 8 nucleotides matching TRBD1. The V and J ends lost 1 base and 3 bases, in that order; junction bases with no gene match: 8. This CDR3 has 16 amino acids. Germline loops: CDR1 SGHRS, CDR2 YFSETQ. The CDR3 loop reads CASSLISSGGDTEAFF. The CDR3 DNA is TGCGCCAGCAGCTTGATCTCGTCAGGGGGCGACACTGAAGCTTTCTTT.

J is TRBJ1-2 and V is TRBV4-1; D remains ambiguous. Germline values: CDR1 MGHRA, CDR2 YSYEKL. The CDR3 contains 17 residues. V dropped 0 bases and J dropped 5 bases, with 19 bases sitting between them. The CDR3 nucleotides are TGCGCCAGCAGCCAAGACCCTAGGATCCCCTCCGCATATGGCTACACCTTC. Translation gives CASSQDPRIPSAYGYTF.

This chain links TRBV7-2 with TRBJ2-7; D could derive from TRBD1 or TRBD2 (5 bases each). This CDR3 contains 13 residues. V lost 5 bases, J lost 3 bases, and 11 bases lay in between. Germline V gives CDR1 SGHTA, CDR2 FQGNSA. DNA for the CDR3: TGTGCCAGCAGCCCAACGGGGCTCTACGAGCAGTACTTC. Protein: CASSPTGLYEQYF. The whole variable domain, filled in from reference TRBV7-2 and TRBJ2-7, reads GAGVSQSPSNKVTEKGKDVELRCDPISGHTALYWYRQSLGQGLEFLIYFQGNSAPDKSGLPSDRFSAERTGGSVSTLTIQRTQQEDSAVYLCASSPTGLYEQYFGPGTRLTVT.

The V and J genes are TRBV12-3 or TRBV12-4 and TRBJ2-3; D uncertain. Trimming removed 6 bases at V and 3 bases at J, with 13 bases between. The CDR3 runs to 14 residues. In nucleotides, the CDR3 is TGTGCCAGCAGGCCTGACCTCATAACAGATACGCAGTATTTT. Its translation: CASRPDLITDTQYF.

This CDR3 reads CASSQGTHTEAFF. The CDR3, as DNA: TGTGCCAGCTCACAAGGAACCCACACTGAAGCTTTCTTT. V gene TRBV18 combines with J gene TRBJ1-1; no firm D call. This CDR3 has 13 amino acids. The germline V gene has CDR1 KGHSH and CDR2 LQKENI. V was cut by 4 bases and J by 3 bases, with 9 bases left in between.

The V gene is TRBV5-1, the J gene TRBJ1-1; D gene ambiguous. V lost 0 bases and J lost 5, with 14 bases in between. The CDR3 is 15 residues long. Germline values: CDR1 SGHRS, CDR2 YFSETQ. The CDR3 nucleotides read TGCGCCAGCAGCTTGGTCGGCAACATGGGGACTGAAGCTTTCTTT. Protein: CASSLVGNMGTEAFF.

The table lists this clonotype with a few counts. The rearrangement joins TRBV5-1 to TRBJ2-3; possibly TRBD1 or TRBD2 for D (5 bases each). This CDR3 has 17 residues. Germline CDR1 reads SGHRS; CDR2 reads YFSETQ. Trimming removed 0 bases from V and 2 bases from J, with 16 bases in between. The CDR3 here is CASSLAGTGGITDTQYF. In DNA, the CDR3 is TGCGCCAGCAGCTTGGCCGGGACCGGAGGTATCACAGATACGCAGTATTTT.

The V gene is TRBV6-2 or TRBV6-3, the J gene TRBJ2-7; weak D call: TRBD2 (5 bases). Germline V gives CDR1 MNHEY, CDR2 SVGEGT. V dropped 7 bases and J dropped 3 bases, with 19 bases sitting between them. This CDR3 region has 15 residues. This CDR3 reads CASNEPPYGVYEQYF. The CDR3 bases are TGTGCCAGCAACGAACCTCCCTACGGGGTCTACGAGCAGTACTTC.